This TCR beta chain was sequenced for a study of blood T cell repertoires in COVID-19. At the level of the study: Nucleic acid was either cDNA or gDNA, and it came from T cells, B-cell-depleted T cells, or PBMCs.

Germline trimming cut 6 bases from V and 7 bases from J; bases unmatched to any gene: 9. Germline values: CDR1 KGHSY, CDR2 FQNENV. CDR3 length: 14 amino acids. In terms of age and location, participants ranged from roughly 18 to 95 years and lived in around 22 US areas. Membership in each cohort depended on participant-reported clinical history. Original processing notes: How many nucleated cells were present was estimated from reference gene primer amplification. Some clones are missing from TCRdb's copy, which holds only in-frame ones; the method was immunoSEQ multiplex PCR. V and J calls and clone size come straight from that table; D and trimming were deduced from the DNA. The sample includes 210,000 or so clones, over 75% of them seen just once.

Input material: PBMCs or T cells enriched from blood (not recorded which). The V call is TRBV16, the J call TRBJ1-2; 9 nucleotides match TRBD1. This sequence was found in a man aged 25 to 45 with acute COVID-19. In DNA form, the CDR3 reads TGTGCCAGCAGTCGTAAAAAACAGGGGGCTGGCTACACCTTC. Translated, it gives CASSRKKQGAGYTF.